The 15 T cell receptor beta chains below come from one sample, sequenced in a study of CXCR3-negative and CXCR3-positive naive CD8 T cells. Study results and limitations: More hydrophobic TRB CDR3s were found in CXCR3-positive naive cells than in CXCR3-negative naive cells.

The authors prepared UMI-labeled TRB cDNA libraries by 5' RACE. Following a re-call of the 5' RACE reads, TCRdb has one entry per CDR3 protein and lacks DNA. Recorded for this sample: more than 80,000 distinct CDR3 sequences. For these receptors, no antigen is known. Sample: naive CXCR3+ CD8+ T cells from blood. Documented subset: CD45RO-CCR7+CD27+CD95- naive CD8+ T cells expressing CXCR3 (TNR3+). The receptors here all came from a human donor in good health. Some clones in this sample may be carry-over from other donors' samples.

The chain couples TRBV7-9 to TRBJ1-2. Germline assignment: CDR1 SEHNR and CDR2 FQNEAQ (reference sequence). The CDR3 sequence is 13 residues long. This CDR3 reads CASSSGSLFGYTF.

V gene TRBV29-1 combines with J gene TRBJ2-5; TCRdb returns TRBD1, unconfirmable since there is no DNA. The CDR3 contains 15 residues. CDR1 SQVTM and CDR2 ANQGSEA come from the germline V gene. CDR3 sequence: CSVEERRGFGETQYF.

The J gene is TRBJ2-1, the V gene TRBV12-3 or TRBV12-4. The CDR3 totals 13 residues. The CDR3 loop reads CASRELSYNEQFF.

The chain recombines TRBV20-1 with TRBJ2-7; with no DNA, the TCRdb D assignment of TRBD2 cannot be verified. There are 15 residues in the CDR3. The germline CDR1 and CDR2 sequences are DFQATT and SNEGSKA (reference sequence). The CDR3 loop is CSASGLVGDSYEQYF.

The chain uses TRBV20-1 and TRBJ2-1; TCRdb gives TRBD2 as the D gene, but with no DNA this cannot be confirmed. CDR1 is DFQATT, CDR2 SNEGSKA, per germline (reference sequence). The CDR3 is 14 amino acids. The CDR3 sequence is CSAGPSGSLNEQFF.

The chain's CDR3 is CATSRENSPLHF. The chain links TRBV15 to TRBJ1-6. Per the germline V gene, CDR1 is LNHNV and CDR2 is YYDKDF (reference sequence). The CDR3 sequence is 12 residues long.

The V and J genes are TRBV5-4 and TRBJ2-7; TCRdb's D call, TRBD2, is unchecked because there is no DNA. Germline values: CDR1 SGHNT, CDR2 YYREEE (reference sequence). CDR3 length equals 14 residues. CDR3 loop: CASRLAGGPGEQYF.

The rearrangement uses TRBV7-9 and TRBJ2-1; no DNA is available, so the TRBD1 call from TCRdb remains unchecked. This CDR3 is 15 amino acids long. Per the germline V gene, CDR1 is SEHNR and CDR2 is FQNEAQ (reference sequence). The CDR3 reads CASSSDRVAHNEQFF. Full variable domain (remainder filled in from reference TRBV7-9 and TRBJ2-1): DTGVSQNPRHKITKRGQNVTFRCDPISEHNRLYWYRQTLGQGPEFLTYFQNEAQLEKSRLLSDRFSAERPKGSFSTLEIQRTEQGDSAMYLCASSSDRVAHNEQFFGPGTRLTVL.

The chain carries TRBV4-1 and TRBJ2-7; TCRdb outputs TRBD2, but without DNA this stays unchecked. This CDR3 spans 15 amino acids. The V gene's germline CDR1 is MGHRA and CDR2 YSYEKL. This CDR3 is CASSPLAGGGTEQYF.

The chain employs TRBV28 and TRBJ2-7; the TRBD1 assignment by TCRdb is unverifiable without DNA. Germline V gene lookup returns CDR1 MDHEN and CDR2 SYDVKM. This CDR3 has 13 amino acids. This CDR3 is CASSNRVSYEQYF.

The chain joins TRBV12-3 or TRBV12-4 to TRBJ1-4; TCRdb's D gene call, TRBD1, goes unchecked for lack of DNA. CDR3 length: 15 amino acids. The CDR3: CASSPPDRGGTELFF.

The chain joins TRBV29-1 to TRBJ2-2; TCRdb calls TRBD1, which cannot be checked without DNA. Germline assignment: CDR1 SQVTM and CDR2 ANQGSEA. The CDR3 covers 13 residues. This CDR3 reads CSVDRENTGELFF.

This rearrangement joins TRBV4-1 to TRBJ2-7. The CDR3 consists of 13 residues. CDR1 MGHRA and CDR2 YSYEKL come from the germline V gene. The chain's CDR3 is CASSQVGSDEQYF.

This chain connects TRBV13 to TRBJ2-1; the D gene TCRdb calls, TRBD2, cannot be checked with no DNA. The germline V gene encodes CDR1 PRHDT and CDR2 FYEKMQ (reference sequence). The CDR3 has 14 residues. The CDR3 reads CVSSLEEEDHEQFF.

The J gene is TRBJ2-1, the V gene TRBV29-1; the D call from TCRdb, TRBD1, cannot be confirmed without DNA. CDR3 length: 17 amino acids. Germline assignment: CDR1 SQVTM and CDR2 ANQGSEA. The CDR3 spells CSALGDRSIAPYNEQFF.